This passage covers 29 T cell receptor beta chains from one sample sequenced in a study of blood T cell repertoires in COVID-19 (dated by TCRdb to 2018 to 2020). The library came from the immunoSEQ multiplex PCR assay. The clones in this table, taken by TCRdb from immuneACCESS, are in-frame only. Not every clone is retained; where verified, under half of the shortfall comes from an unresolved V gene, and the cause of the rest is unknown. The sample contains fewer than 400,000 clones, 80% to 90% of them found a single time. Less than 6.5% of the sample comes from the top ten. The sequencing input was PBMCs or T cells enriched from blood (not recorded which). Receptors originate from a man younger than 45 who had recovered from COVID-19.

This chain connects TRBV9 to TRBJ2-7, with 8 nucleotides matching TRBD1. The CDR3 length is 14 residues. V was pared by 4 bases and J by 5 bases, with 8 bases of the junction left unmatched. Germline V gene lookup returns CDR1 SGDLS and CDR2 YYNGEE. For the CDR3, the DNA is TGTGCCAGCAGCCCAGGGACAGGTCTCAACGAGCAGTACTTC. Protein product: CASSPGTGLNEQYF.

V gene TRBV2 combines with J gene TRBJ2-2; D remains ambiguous. The CDR3 has 13 residues. The germline V gene encodes CDR1 SNHLY and CDR2 FYNNEI. Trimming cost V 6 bases and J 0 bases, with 5 bases left between them. CDR3 coding DNA: TGTGCCAGCAGGGCATCGAACACCGGGGAGCTGTTTTTT. Translated, it gives CASRASNTGELFF.

The V call is TRBV27, the J call TRBJ2-1, with D perhaps matching TRBD2 (7 bases). Per the germline V gene, CDR1 is MNHEY and CDR2 is SMNVEV (reference sequence). The CDR3 runs 16 residues. Trimming pared 3 bases from V and 3 bases from J, leaving 15 bases between. In DNA form, the CDR3 reads TGTGCCAGCAGTTTCGAGGGGGGGCTAGGCTACAATGAGCAGTTCTTC. Its protein is CASSFEGGLGYNEQFF.

The chain combines TRBV7-2 with TRBJ1-3; 9 bases map to TRBD1. The germline CDR1 and CDR2 sequences are SGHTA and FQGNSA. The junction had 12 bases not matched to a gene; V was cut back by 3 bases and J by 3 bases. The CDR3 is made up of 18 amino acids. CDR3 loop: CASSFAGQGPLFGNTIYF. The CDR3 coding sequence is TGTGCCAGCAGCTTCGCGGGACAGGGTCCCTTGTTTGGAAACACCATATATTTT.

The chain has TRBV3-1 (or the pseudogene TRBV3-2) and TRBJ1-2; 7 nucleotides agree with TRBD1. Germline V gives CDR1 LGHDT, CDR2 YNNKEL (reference sequence). V trimming: 4 bases; J trimming: 7 bases; junction bases outside the gene matches: 12. CDR3 length: 15 residues. DNA for the CDR3: TGTGCCAGCAGCCCGCGGACAGGCCTTTGGGGTGGCTACACCTTC. It is translated as CASSPRTGLWGGYTF.

V is TRBV7-9 and J is TRBJ2-1, with D possibly being TRBD1 (5 bases). The CDR3 contains 14 residues. V was cut by 1 base and J by 4 bases, with 8 bases left in between. Germline V lookup: CDR1 SEHNR, CDR2 FQNEAQ (reference sequence). This CDR3 reads CASSLGTPYNEQFF. The CDR3 bases are TGTGCCAGCAGCTTAGGGACACCATACAATGAGCAGTTCTTC.

This clone appeared a few times. Other DNA sequences in this sample translate to the same CDR3. The chain has TRBV5-4 and TRBJ2-7, with D possibly matching TRBD2 (6 bases). The ends were cut back, 0 bases at V and 4 bases at J, with 11 bases in the middle. From germline, CDR1 is SGHNT and CDR2 YYREEE (reference sequence). The CDR3 is 14 residues long. CDR3 in amino acids: CASSLGGGRYEQYF. CDR3 bases: TGTGCCAGCAGCTTGGGGGGAGGCAGGTACGAGCAGTACTTC.

V gene TRBV24-1 combines with J gene TRBJ2-2; D gene unclear. The CDR3 is 16 residues long. Trimming cost V 4 bases and J 6 bases, with 17 bases left between them. The germline CDR1 and CDR2 sequences are KGHDR and SFDVKD. The CDR3 spells CATSDPATHIAGELFF. Written as DNA, the CDR3 is TGTGCCACCAGTGACCCCGCCACACACATCGCCGGGGAGCTGTTTTTT.

This chain links TRBV5-1 with TRBJ2-7; tentative D call: TRBD1 (7 bases). CDR3 length equals 17 residues. Germline-derived CDR1 and CDR2 are SGHRS and YFSETQ. V was pared by 0 bases and J by 3 bases, with 19 bases between. The CDR3 coding sequence is TGCGCCAGCAGCTTGGGTTCGTTGCGGGACAGCGGCTACGAGCAGTACTTC. Translation: CASSLGSLRDSGYEQYF.

This chain connects TRBV27 to TRBJ2-3; TRBD2 aligns across 9 bases. From germline, CDR1 is MNHEY and CDR2 SMNVEV (reference sequence). This CDR3 comprises 17 residues. J lost 0 bases, V lost 4 bases, and 8 bases had no gene match. Written as DNA, the CDR3 is TGTGCCAGCAGTTCCCCCTATCTAGCGGGGAGCACAGATACGCAGTATTTT. Translation gives CASSSPYLAGSTDTQYF.

The CDR3 here is CASSILDRANSPLHF. The CDR3 nucleotides are TGTGCCAGTAGTATCCTTGACAGGGCAAATTCACCCCTCCACTTT. The chain is built from TRBV19 and TRBJ1-6; 7 nucleotides agree with TRBD1. CDR3 size: 15 residues. Germline CDR1 is LNHDA and CDR2 is SQIVND (reference sequence). V trimming: 3 bases; J trimming: 7 bases; junction bases outside the gene matches: 6.

This clone was recorded only once. The rearrangement joins TRBV24-1 to TRBJ2-2; 9 positions agree with TRBD1. The CDR3 covers 17 residues. Germline CDR1 and CDR2: KGHDR and SFDVKD. The junction had 7 bases not matched to a gene; V was cut back by 4 bases and J by 2 bases. Here the CDR3 reads CATSETLDRGNTGELFF. In DNA form, the CDR3 reads TGTGCCACCAGTGAAACTCTGGACAGGGGAAACACCGGGGAGCTGTTTTTT.

This chain connects TRBV10-3 to TRBJ1-1; D remains ambiguous. V lost 0 bases, J lost 2 bases, and 10 bases lay in between. The CDR3 length is 15 residues. Germline-derived CDR1 and CDR2 are ENHRY and SYGVKD. CDR3 DNA sequence: TGTGCCATCAGTGAGTCGATTGGCATAAACACTGAAGCTTTCTTT. Its translation: CAISESIGINTEAFF.

The V call is TRBV18, the J call TRBJ1-5; possibly TRBD1 for D (6 bases). The V gene lost 5 bases and the J gene lost 5 bases, with 10 bases spanning the gap. The CDR3 covers 13 residues. Germline lookup yields CDR1 KGHSH and CDR2 LQKENI. In DNA, the CDR3 is TGTGCCAGCTCAGAACAGGGAGATCAGCCCCAGCATTTT. Translated: CASSEQGDQPQHF. The variable domain in full, completed from reference TRBV18 and TRBJ1-5, reads NAGVMQNPRHLVRRRGQEARLRCSPMKGHSHVYWYRQLPEEGLKFMVYLQKENIIDESGMPKERFSAEFPKEGPSILRIQQVVRGDSAAYFCASSEQGDQPQHFGDGTRLSIL.

This sequence joins TRBV27 and TRBJ2-2; possible D gene TRBD1, 5 bases. Germline values: CDR1 MNHEY, CDR2 SMNVEV (reference sequence). The germline V and J ends were trimmed by 1 base and 4 bases, with 13 bases remaining between them. This CDR3 spans 16 amino acids. The CDR3 sequence: CASSLWGKLRTGELFF. The CDR3 region has the DNA TGTGCCAGCAGTTTATGGGGCAAGTTGCGCACCGGGGAGCTGTTTTTT.

This sequence joins TRBV21-1 and TRBJ1-3; the table assigns TRBD1, which was not confirmed against the DNA. TRBV21-1 corresponds to a pseudogene. This CDR3 comprises 16 residues. The CDR3 DNA is TGTGCCAGCAGCAAAGCTCCAGGGCGCGCTGGAAACACCATATATTTT. It encodes CASSKAPGRAGNTIYF.

The rearrangement links TRBV18 to TRBJ1-5; unclear D gene. V was clipped by 3 bases and J by 5 bases, with 11 bases between them. CDR1 is KGHSH and CDR2 is LQKENI in the germline V gene. The CDR3 has 14 amino acids. The CDR3 region has the DNA TGTGCCAGCTCACCCTACGGTTTGGATCAGCCCCAGCATTTT. Protein sequence: CASSPYGLDQPQHF.

The chain is built from TRBV10-1 and TRBJ2-7; 8 nucleotides agree with TRBD2. The CDR3 consists of 15 residues. Germline CDR1 and CDR2: WNHNN and SYGVQD (reference sequence). Losses at the gene ends were 0 bases for V and 3 bases for J; bases not matched to a gene: 4. In DNA, the CDR3 is TGCGCCAGCAGTGAGTCGATAGCGGGGAGCTACGAGCAGTACTTC. Its protein is CASSESIAGSYEQYF.

This chain joins TRBV9 and TRBJ2-5, with 8 bases aligning to TRBD2. V was clipped by 0 bases and J by 5 bases; unmatched bases: 6. CDR1 and CDR2 (germline): SGDLS, YYNGEE. The CDR3 has 15 amino acids. The CDR3 protein is CASSVDGAGVETQYF. The CDR3 DNA sequence: TGTGCCAGCAGCGTAGATGGAGCGGGGGTGGAGACCCAGTACTTC.

The CDR3 is CASSATGQPTDTQYF. In DNA form, the CDR3 reads TGTGCCAGTAGTGCCACGGGACAGCCGACAGATACGCAGTATTTT. This sequence joins TRBV19 and TRBJ2-3, with TRBD1 identical over 7 bases. The CDR3 loop spans 15 amino acids. With 5 bases clipped from V and 3 bases from J, the junction kept 8 bases outside the gene matches. Germline values: CDR1 LNHDA, CDR2 SQIVND (reference sequence). Combining the CDR3 with reference TRBV19 and TRBJ2-3 gives the whole variable domain DGGITQSPKYLFRKEGQNVTLSCEQNLNHDAMYWYRQDPGQGLRLIYYSQIVNDFQKGDIAEGYSVSREKKESFPLTVTSAQKNPTAFYLCASSATGQPTDTQYFGPGTRLTVL.

J is TRBJ2-3 and V is TRBV10-1; D is uncertain. Germline assignment: CDR1 WNHNN and CDR2 SYGVQD (reference sequence). V gave up 4 bases and J gave up 5 bases, with 4 bases separating them. This CDR3 spans 11 amino acids. In DNA form, the CDR3 reads TGCGCCAGCAGTGGAGGAGATACGCAGTATTTT. It specifies CASSGGDTQYF.

The rearrangement links TRBV24-1 to TRBJ2-1, with 11 bases fitting TRBD2. Germline assignment: CDR1 KGHDR and CDR2 SFDVKD. V lost 6 bases and J lost 5; bases outside the gene matches: 5. The CDR3 extends over 15 amino acids. CDR3 in DNA: TGTGCCACCAGTTTAACTAGCGGGGGAGACAATGAGCAGTTCTTC. This codes for CATSLTSGGDNEQFF.

This chain joins TRBV21-1 and TRBJ1-1; the table gives TRBD1 as D, unverified against the DNA. TRBV21-1 is given as a pseudogene. The CDR3 is 17 amino acids. This chain's CDR3 is CASSKLSGQGEVTEAFF. The CDR3 DNA follows: TGTGCCAGCAGCAAATTGTCGGGACAGGGGGAGGTCACTGAAGCTTTCTTT.

Only one count was recorded for this clone. V gene TRBV5-1 combines with J gene TRBJ2-1; TRBD1 might be the D (7 bases). Germline lookup yields CDR1 SGHRS and CDR2 YFSETQ. This CDR3 is built from 13 residues. V dropped 4 bases and J dropped 5 bases, with 10 bases sitting between them. The CDR3 loop reads CASSAGQNNEQFF. The CDR3 region has the DNA TGCGCCAGCAGCGCGGGACAGAACAATGAGCAGTTCTTC.

The chain joins TRBV5-1 to TRBJ2-5; 11 bases are shared with TRBD2. Trimming cost V 1 base and J 1 base; bases outside gene matches: 6. CDR3 length: 17 amino acids. The germline V gene encodes CDR1 SGHRS and CDR2 YFSETQ. CDR3 DNA sequence: TGCGCCAGCAGCTTGTTTGCGACTAGCGGGGCCCAAGAGACCCAGTACTTC. It specifies CASSLFATSGAQETQYF.

The CDR3 loop is CASSSGRYEQYF. The CDR3 DNA is TGTGCCAGCAGCTCGGGTCGCTACGAGCAGTACTTC. V gene TRBV7-6 combines with J gene TRBJ2-7; no clear D. This CDR3 is built from 12 residues. V was trimmed by 4 bases and J by 3 bases, leaving 7 bases between them. Germline V gene data show CDR1 as SGHVS and CDR2 as FNYEAQ.

For the CDR3, the DNA is TGTGCCAGCAGCTTAATTGGACAGTACGAGACCCAGTACTTC. This encodes CASSLIGQYETQYF. The chain links TRBV11-3 to TRBJ2-5; tentative D call: TRBD1 (6 bases). The germline V gene has CDR1 SGHNT and CDR2 YENEEA. Trimming left V 2 bases short and J 5 bases short, with 12 bases between. The CDR3 length is 14 residues.

The chain couples TRBV5-5 to TRBJ2-7; 7 bases fit TRBD1. Germline values: CDR1 SGHKS, CDR2 YYEKEE (reference sequence). There are 14 residues in the CDR3. The V segment lost 4 bases and the J segment 2 bases; nucleotides outside the gene matches: 6. The CDR3 is CASSPWDRTYEQYF. The CDR3 DNA is TGTGCCAGCAGCCCCTGGGACAGAACCTACGAGCAGTACTTC.

This clone was picked up a small number of times. This sequence joins TRBV7-8 and TRBJ2-7; TRBD2 matches at 9 bases. CDR3 length: 15 amino acids. In germline, CDR1 is SGHVS, CDR2 FQNEAQ. Losses at the gene ends were 4 bases for V and 1 base for J; bases not matched to a gene: 5. The DNA for the CDR3 is TGTGCCAGCAGCTCAGGACTAGCGAGTTCCTACGAGCAGTACTTC. Translated: CASSSGLASSYEQYF.